This TCR beta chain was recovered during a study of blood T cell repertoires in COVID-19. Looking at the study overall: COVID-19 samples, acute and convalescent, were from the United States, Italy and Spain. T cells, B-cell-depleted T cells, or PBMCs provided the cDNA or gDNA that served as material.

Trimming took 2 bases from V and 0 from J, leaving 11 bases between them. This CDR3 comprises 16 residues. CDR1 is SGHVS and CDR2 is FNYEAQ in the germline V gene. Original data processing: Reference gene primer amplification gave estimated nucleated cell counts. Sequenced by immunoSEQ multiplex PCR; TCRdb stores in-frame clones only, minus some. V, J and clone size are those of that table, while D and trimming were read from the DNA. This table has 140,000 or so clones, 75% to 90% appearing once. The clonotype comes from a man aged 65 to 79 who had recovered from COVID-19. Input material: peripheral blood. The chain couples TRBV7-6 to TRBJ1-3; D gene unclear. The CDR3 DNA reads TGTGCCAGCAGCTTATCCCCAGGCTCCTCTGGAAACACCATATATTTT. It specifies CASSLSPGSSGNTIYF.